This record concerns one T cell receptor beta chain sequence. Its antigen is not known. The library targeted TCRbeta and was prepared with unique molecular identifiers. TCRdb re-derived calls from the PCR reads in MiXCR, one entry per CDR3 protein. Here the sample spans about 580,000 distinct CDR3 sequences, around 27% being singletons. These data originate in a study of T-cell reconstitution after alpha-beta-depleted transplantation in children. Study-wide points: Some patients showed high day-60 TCRbeta diversity, which derived from surviving recipient T cells and thymic progenitors. When one year had passed after transplant, most T-cell counts and diversity came from newly produced T cells. The study reportedly traced alpha-beta T cells about two months after transplant to several hundred expanded graft clones.

The CDR3 is 12 residues long. V was pared by 6 bases and J by 3 bases, with 9 bases between. In germline, CDR1 is DFQATT, CDR2 SNEGSKA (reference sequence). The specimen was PBMCs, collected before TCRalphabeta/CD19-depleted stem cell transplant. The V gene is TRBV20-1, the J gene TRBJ1-3, with D tentatively TRBD1 (5 bases). This receptor was identified in a boy in the first two years of life with Wiskott-Aldrich syndrome, due to receive a stem cell transplant. The CDR3 DNA reads as TGCAGTGCCGCGGGGGTTGGAAACACCATATATTTT. Translating gives CSAAGVGNTIYF.